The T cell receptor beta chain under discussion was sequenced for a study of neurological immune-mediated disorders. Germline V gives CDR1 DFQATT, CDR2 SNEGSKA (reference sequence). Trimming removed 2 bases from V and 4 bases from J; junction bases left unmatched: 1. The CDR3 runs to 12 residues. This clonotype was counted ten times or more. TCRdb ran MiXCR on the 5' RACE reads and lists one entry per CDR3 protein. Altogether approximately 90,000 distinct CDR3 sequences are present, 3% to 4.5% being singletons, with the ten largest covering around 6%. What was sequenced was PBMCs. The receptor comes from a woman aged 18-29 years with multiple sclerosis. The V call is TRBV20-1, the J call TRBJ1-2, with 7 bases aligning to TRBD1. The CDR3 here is CSARQGVYGYTF. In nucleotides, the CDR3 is TGCAGTGCTAGACAGGGGGTCTATGGCTACACCTTC.